This T cell receptor beta chain was documented in a study of blood T cells in healthy people across ages. Across the study: Using template switching, researchers captured about one barcoded beta molecule for each two T cells. Whole-study results and caveats: It was held that the diversity estimates obtained from one million T cells were underestimates.

Together with a sample-barcoded 5' primer, a J-beta primer mix was included in a second PCR lasting about 7 to 11 cycles. One entry per CDR3 protein results from TCRdb running MiXCR on the 5' RACE reads. The sample yields hundreds of thousands of distinct CDR3 sequences, around 31% seen once. Points on this clonotype: The target antigen is unknown.

The origin of this receptor is a woman of 80 years or more in good health. Material for sequencing was blood.

The CDR3 sequence: CASSPGTEREQYF. CDR3 nucleotides: TGTGCCAGCAGCCCAGGGACAGAGAGGGAGCAGTACTTC. This chain uses TRBV7-9 with TRBJ2-7, with 7 bases lining up with TRBD1. CDR1 and CDR2 from the germline V gene are SEHNR and FQNEAQ (reference sequence). The CDR3 is 13 amino acids. V was clipped by 5 bases and J by 7 bases; unmatched bases: 8.